This section outlines one TCR beta chain sequence together with its context. Adult donors, all healthy and HIV-negative, had no recent acute infections or vaccinations. Within Nashville, Tennessee resided all donors, each a Caucasian adult. This sample is drawn from a study of shared clonotypes between healthy human individuals. Genomic DNA per cell subset filled all wells of several immunoSEQ plates. The method was immunoSEQ multiplex PCR; TCRdb's version includes in-frame clones alone and lacks a portion of them. This table has some 1 million clones, under 80% appearing once. V was shortened by 0 bases and J by 7 bases, with 7 bases between the two germline ends. This CDR3 is 12 amino acids long. Germline V CDR1 and CDR2: GTSNPN, SVGIG (reference sequence).

V usage is TRBV30 and J usage is TRBJ2-1; no firm D call. The specimen sequenced was memory CD4+ T cells sorted from blood. The subset is: CD45RA-negative fraction. This clonotype was obtained from a man between 18 and 35 years old in good health. CDR3 protein: CAWSVSENEQFF. The CDR3 bases are TGTGCCTGGAGTGTATCGGAGAATGAGCAGTTCTTC.